This record covers a single T cell receptor (beta chain). Its target is not known. These data originate in a study of PD-L1 blockade in urothelial cancer. Assay used: immunoSEQ multiplex PCR; TCRdb lists only in-frame clones, some missing. The sample has 71,000 or so clones, less than 90% seen once; the top ten hold less than 3.5%. Diagnoses among patients were locally advanced or metastatic urothelial carcinoma. General study results and limits: The study found that durable-benefit patients expanded tumor-associated blood clones more at 3 weeks.

This material consisted of PBMCs, taken around atezolizumab (anti-PD-L1) treatment. The source of this sequence is a man aged 60 to 75 with urothelial cancer.

CDR3 nucleotide sequence: TGTGCCAGCAGACCCCCGGACAGGGGAGGGGGGAACACTGAAGCTTTCTTT. It codes for CASRPPDRGGGNTEAFF. This chain links TRBV28 with TRBJ1-1, with 9 bases identical to TRBD1. J gave up 1 base and V 6 bases, and 12 bases lay outside the gene matches. This CDR3 is built from 17 residues. Germline V lookup: CDR1 MDHEN, CDR2 SYDVKM.